This T cell receptor beta chain was profiled in a study of T cells in Graves' hyperthyroidism and ophthalmopathy (dated by TCRdb to between 2018 and 2021). In terms of the full investigation: Peripheral blood was sampled at the time of initial diagnosis, prior to any treatment. TCR V-J signatures able to tell the groups apart were searched for in a discovery cohort of 90 to 100 patients, of whom 43 had Graves' ophthalmopathy and about 55 had stable Graves' hyperthyroidism. Whether ophthalmopathy could be predicted prospectively was tested in an independent validation cohort made up of 18 to 20 hyperthyroidism patients plus 17 patients who later progressed to ophthalmopathy. The roughly 94 discovery patients were randomly divided into training and test sets at a 7:3 ratio. In about 6 Graves' hyperthyroidism patients, the study also compared T-cell repertoires from thyroid tissue with T-cell repertoires from blood. After sampling, hyperthyroidism patients received methimazole starting at 30 mg daily, and ophthalmopathy patients received high-dose intravenous methylprednisolone. The paper reports TCR Vbeta CDR3 sequencing of over 120 peripheral blood samples: over 40 ophthalmopathy, 70 to 85 hyperthyroidism and around 17 progressor patients.

The germline V gene sets CDR1 to SGHTA and CDR2 to FQGNSA. There are 17 amino acids in the CDR3, from cysteine to phenylalanine inclusive. The retained sequence is limited to the CDR3, 51 bases, with the frame set at the first base. A distance of 13 bases separates the germline ends of V and J, which lose 1 base and 0 bases respectively. Graves' hyperthyroidism was defined as stable when no progression to ophthalmopathy occurred over 18 months of follow-up. Hyperthyroidism patients were newly diagnosed, had a disease duration of under 2 months, and were aged 18 to 65 years. The study excluded patients with uncontrolled infections, other autoimmune diseases, pregnancy or lactation. Diagnoses relied on clinical symptoms, serum thyroxine and TRAb, thyroid ultrasound and orbital computed tomography. Ficoll-Paque density gradient centrifugation was used to isolate PBMCs from about 9 ml of fresh peripheral blood. Total RNA was extracted with Trizol reagent, and quality was checked on an Agilent 2100 Bioanalyzer.

Of note for this clonotype: This clone's antigen is unknown. Base qualities are not at hand, and no much larger clone is one base apart.

The paper as a whole reports these results and caveats: In validation, the model predicted progression to ophthalmopathy with approximately 70% sensitivity and 72% to 85% specificity, a median of approximately 6.5 months before onset. Most expanded thyroid clonotypes (frequency above 0.001) were also detected in blood, suggesting blood repertoires may reflect thyroid immune responses. In cross-validation, a model built on a 13 V-J signature told ophthalmopathy apart from stable hyperthyroidism with approximately 90% sensitivity and 81% to 82% specificity, and in testing the same model reached 80%/75%. Sample size was not statistically predetermined, and investigators were not blinded to group allocation.

The TCR beta CDR3 regions were amplified from RNA transcripts. The TCR CDR3 was subjected to a first round of RT-PCR using the HTBI primer set and the Qiagen OneStep RT-PCR kit. Libraries were constructed in a second round of multiplex PCR, after which size selection and purification were carried out. Paired-end sequencing of the libraries was performed with 100 bp reads on an Illumina HiSeq2000. As for the authors' bioinformatics: SOAPnuke was used to process the raw data, removing reads that contained adapters or uncalled bases, had a mean Phred below 15, or lacked an exact match to the constant primer or identifier. COPE v1.2.5 was used to merge the high-quality paired reads, and each unique nucleotide sequence was defined as a clonotype. MiTCR v1.1 was used to align clonotypes to the IMGT TRBV, TRBD and TRBJ reference segments. Only V-J combinations with frequency above 0.0001, covering 99.2% of repertoires, were analysed. The TCS score was defined as F50 (clonal expansion) divided by E x V (chaos), with BLOSUM62-based TCRdist calculated between CDR3 peptides within each V-J. Welch's t-statistics and random forest reduced roughly 530 V-J features to roughly 13, which were used in a naive Bayes classifier (R e1071). The similarity between thyroid and blood repertoires was quantified using the Morisita-Horn index. TCRdb reanalyzed the raw reads on its own, using fastp at Q25 for trimming and MiXCR for clone calling, and kept in-frame beta chains. Rows are combined by CDR3 protein, so each entry shows the most common genes and DNA. TCRdb's processing, not the study's, gives the V and J calls here. The sample table shows approximately 870,000 distinct CDR3 sequences, and approximately 40% are seen once. 7.5% to 9.5% of the sample is held by the ten biggest clonotypes.

The TCR was taken from a man aged 18-30 years with Graves' hyperthyroidism. The sequencing sample was made of blood. Rearrangement joined TRBV7-2 to TRBJ1-5; no confident D gene assignment can be made. The CDR3 protein sequence reads: CASSLGARPYSNQPQHF. The nucleotide sequence reads TGTGCCAGCAGCTTAGGGGCCAGACCATATAGCAATCAGCCCCAGCATTTT.